This T cell receptor beta chain originates from a study of T cell responses to AZD1222 COVID-19 vaccine. The method was immunoSEQ multiplex PCR; TCRdb's version includes in-frame clones alone and lacks a portion of them. Found here are tens of thousands of clones, 84% of them singletons; the top ten hold more than 8.5%. From germline, CDR1 is MNHEY and CDR2 SVGAGI. The junction had 11 bases not matched to a gene; V was cut back by 8 bases and J by 10 bases. CDR3 size: 12 residues. V gene TRBV6-5 combines with J gene TRBJ2-7, with 7 bases lining up with TRBD1. The sequence was obtained from an adult in good health. The sequences come from peripheral blood, collected on day 0 of AZD1222 vaccination. The CDR3 here is CASGQEIGLQYF. The CDR3 DNA sequence: TGTGCCAGCGGACAGGAGATCGGGCTACAGTACTTC.